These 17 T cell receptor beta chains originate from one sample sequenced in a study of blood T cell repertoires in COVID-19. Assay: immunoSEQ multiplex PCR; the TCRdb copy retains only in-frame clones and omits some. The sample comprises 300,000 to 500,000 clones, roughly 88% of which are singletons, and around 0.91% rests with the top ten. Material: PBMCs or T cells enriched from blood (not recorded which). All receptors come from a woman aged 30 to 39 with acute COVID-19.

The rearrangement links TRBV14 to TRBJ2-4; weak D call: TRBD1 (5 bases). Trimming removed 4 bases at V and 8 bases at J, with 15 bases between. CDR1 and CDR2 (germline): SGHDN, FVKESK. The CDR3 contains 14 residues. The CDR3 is CASSPSMIGDIQYF. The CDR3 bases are TGTGCCAGCAGCCCCTCGATGATAGGGGACATTCAGTACTTC.

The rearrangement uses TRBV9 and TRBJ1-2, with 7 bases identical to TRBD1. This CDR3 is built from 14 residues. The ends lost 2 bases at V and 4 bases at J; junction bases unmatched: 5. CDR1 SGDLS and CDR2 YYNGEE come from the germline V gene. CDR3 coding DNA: TGTGCCAGCAGCGTCCGGGACAGTCTCTATGGCTACACCTTC. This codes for CASSVRDSLYGYTF.

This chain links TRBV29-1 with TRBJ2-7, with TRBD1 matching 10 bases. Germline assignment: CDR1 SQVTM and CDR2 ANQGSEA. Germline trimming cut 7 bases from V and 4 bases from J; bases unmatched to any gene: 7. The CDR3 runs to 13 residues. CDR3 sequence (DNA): TGCAGCGCTCGGGACAGGGGCGGTTACGAGCAGTACTTC. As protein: CSARDRGGYEQYF.

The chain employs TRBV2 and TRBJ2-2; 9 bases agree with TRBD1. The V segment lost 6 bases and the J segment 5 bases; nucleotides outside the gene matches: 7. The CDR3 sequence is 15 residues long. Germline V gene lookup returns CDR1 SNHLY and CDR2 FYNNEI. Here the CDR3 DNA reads TGTGCCAGCAGAGGCGGGACAGGGAGGACCGGGGAGCTGTTTTTT. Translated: CASRGGTGRTGELFF.

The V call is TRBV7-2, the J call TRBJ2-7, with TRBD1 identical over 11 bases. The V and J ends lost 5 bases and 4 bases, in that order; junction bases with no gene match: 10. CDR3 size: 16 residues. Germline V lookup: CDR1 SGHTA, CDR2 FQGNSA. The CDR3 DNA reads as TGTGCCAGCAGCACTACCGGGACAGGGGGTTTTTACGAGCAGTACTTC. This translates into CASSTTGTGGFYEQYF.

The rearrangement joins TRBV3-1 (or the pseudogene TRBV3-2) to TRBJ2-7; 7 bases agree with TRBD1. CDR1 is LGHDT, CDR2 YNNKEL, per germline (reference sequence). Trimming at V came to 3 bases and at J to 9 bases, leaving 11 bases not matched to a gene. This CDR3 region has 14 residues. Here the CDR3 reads CASSQGQSGAGQYF. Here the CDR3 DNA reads TGTGCCAGCAGCCAGGGACAGAGCGGCGCCGGGCAGTACTTC.

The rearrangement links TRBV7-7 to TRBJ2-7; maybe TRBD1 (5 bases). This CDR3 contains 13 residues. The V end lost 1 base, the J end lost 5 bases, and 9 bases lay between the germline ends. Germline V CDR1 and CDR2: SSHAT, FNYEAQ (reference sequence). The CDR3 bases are TGTGCCAGCAGCTTAGATTTAGGGGACGAGCAGTACTTC. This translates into CASSLDLGDEQYF.

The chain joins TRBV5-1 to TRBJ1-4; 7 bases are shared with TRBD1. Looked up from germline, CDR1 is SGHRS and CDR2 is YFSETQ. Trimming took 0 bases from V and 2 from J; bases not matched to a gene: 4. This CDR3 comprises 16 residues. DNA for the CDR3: TGCGCCAGCAGCTTGGAAGGGGGCAACACTAATGAAAAACTGTTTTTT. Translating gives CASSLEGGNTNEKLFF.

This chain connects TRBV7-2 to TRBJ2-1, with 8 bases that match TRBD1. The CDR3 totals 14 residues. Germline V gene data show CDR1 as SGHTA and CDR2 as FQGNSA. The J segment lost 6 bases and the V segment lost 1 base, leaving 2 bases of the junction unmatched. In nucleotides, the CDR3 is TGTGCCAGCAGCTTAGTACAGGGGGTCAATGAGCAGTTCTTC. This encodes CASSLVQGVNEQFF.

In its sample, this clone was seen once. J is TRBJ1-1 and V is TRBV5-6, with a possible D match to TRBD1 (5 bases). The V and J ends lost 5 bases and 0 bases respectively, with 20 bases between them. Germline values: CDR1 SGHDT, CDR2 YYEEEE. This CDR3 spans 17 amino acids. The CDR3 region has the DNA TGTGCCAGCAGTCCCCACCTTTCGACAGCGATGAACACTGAAGCTTTCTTT. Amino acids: CASSPHLSTAMNTEAFF.

The chain's CDR3 is CASETGYNSPLHF. The CDR3 DNA reads TGTGCCTCAGAGACAGGCTATAATTCACCCCTCCACTTT. V and J are TRBV30 and TRBJ1-6; tentatively, D is TRBD1 (6 bases). Looked up from germline, CDR1 is GTSNPN and CDR2 is SVGIG (reference sequence). The CDR3 has 13 amino acids. V lost 7 bases, J lost 3 bases, and 10 bases lay in between.

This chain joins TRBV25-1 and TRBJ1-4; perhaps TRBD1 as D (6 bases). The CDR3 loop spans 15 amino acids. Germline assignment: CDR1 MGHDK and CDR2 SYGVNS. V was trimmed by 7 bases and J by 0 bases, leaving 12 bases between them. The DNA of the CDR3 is TGTGCCAGCACGGACAGACCTTCAACTAATGAAAAACTGTTTTTT. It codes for CASTDRPSTNEKLFF.

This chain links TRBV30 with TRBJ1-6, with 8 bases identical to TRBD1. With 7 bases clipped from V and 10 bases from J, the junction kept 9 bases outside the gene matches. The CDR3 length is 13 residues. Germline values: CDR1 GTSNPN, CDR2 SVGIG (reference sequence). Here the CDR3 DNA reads TGTGCCTATTACCCAGGGGGCAGATCACCCCTCCACTTT. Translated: CAYYPGGRSPLHF.

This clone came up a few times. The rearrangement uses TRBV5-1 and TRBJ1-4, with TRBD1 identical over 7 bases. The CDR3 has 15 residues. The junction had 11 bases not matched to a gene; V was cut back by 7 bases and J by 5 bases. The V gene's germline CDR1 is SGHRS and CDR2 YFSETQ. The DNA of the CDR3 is TGCGCCAGCGGTGAGGCCCCACAGGGGAATGAAAAACTGTTTTTT. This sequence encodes CASGEAPQGNEKLFF.

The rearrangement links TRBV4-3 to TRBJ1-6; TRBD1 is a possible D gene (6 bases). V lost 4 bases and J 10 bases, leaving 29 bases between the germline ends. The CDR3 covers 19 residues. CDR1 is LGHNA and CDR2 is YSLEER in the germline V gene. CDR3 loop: CASSLHEQTGFGFGSPLHF. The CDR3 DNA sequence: TGCGCCAGCAGCCTTCACGAACAGACAGGATTTGGTTTTGGGTCACCCCTCCACTTT.

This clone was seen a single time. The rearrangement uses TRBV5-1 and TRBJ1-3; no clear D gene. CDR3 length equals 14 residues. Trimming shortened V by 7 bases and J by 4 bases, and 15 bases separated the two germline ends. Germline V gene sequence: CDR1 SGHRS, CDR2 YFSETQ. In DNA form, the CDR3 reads TGCGCCAGCGCCACTGCGCCGGGGGGAAACACCATATATTTT. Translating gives CASATAPGGNTIYF. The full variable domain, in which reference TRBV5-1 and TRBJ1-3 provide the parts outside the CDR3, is KAGVTQTPRYLIKTRGQQVTLSCSPISGHRSVSWYQQTPGQGLQFLFEYFSETQRNKGNFPGRFSGRQFSNSRSEMNVSTLELGDSALYLCASATAPGGNTIYFGEGSWLTVV.

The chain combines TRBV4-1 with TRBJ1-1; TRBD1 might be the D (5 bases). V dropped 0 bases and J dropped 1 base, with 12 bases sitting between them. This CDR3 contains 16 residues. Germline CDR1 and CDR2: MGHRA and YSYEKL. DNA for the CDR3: TGCGCCAGCAGCCAAGACATCGCCACAGGGAACACTGAAGCTTTCTTT. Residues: CASSQDIATGNTEAFF.